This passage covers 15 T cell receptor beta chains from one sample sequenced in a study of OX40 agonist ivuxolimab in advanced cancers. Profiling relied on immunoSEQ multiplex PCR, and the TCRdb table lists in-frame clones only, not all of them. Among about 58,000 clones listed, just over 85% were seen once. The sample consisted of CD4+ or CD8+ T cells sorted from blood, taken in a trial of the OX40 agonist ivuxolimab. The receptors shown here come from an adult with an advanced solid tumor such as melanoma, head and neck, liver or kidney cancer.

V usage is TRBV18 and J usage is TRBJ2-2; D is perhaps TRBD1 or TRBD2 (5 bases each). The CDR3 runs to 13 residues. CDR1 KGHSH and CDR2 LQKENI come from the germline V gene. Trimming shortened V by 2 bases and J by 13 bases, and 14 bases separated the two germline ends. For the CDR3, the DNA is TGTGCCAGCTCACCAAGGGACGCCGCAAGGCTGTTTTTT. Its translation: CASSPRDAARLFF.

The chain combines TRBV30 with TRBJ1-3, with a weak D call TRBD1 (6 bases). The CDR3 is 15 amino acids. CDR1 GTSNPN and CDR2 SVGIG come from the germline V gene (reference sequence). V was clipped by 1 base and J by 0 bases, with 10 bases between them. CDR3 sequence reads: CAWSEDSHSGNTIYF. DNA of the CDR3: TGTGCCTGGAGTGAGGACAGTCACTCTGGAAACACCATATATTTT. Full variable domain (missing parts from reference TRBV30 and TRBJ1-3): SQTIHQWPATLVQPVGSPLSLECTVEGTSNPNLYWYRQAAGRGLQLLFYSVGIGQISSEVPQNLSASRPQDRQFILSSKKLLLSDSGFYLCAWSEDSHSGNTIYFGEGSWLTVV.

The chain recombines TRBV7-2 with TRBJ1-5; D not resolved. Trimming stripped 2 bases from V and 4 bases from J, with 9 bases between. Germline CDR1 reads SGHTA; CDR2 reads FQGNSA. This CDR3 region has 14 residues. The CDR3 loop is CASSLNSVNQPQHF. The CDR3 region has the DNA TGTGCCAGCAGCTTAAACAGTGTTAATCAGCCCCAGCATTTT. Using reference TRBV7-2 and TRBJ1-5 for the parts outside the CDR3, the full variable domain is GAGVSQSPSNKVTEKGKDVELRCDPISGHTALYWYRQSLGQGLEFLIYFQGNSAPDKSGLPSDRFSAERTGGSVSTLTIQRTQQEDSAVYLCASSLNSVNQPQHFGDGTRLSIL.

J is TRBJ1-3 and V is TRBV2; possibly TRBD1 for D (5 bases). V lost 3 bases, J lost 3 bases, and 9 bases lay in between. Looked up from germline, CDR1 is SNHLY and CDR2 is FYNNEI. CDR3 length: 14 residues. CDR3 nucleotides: TGTGCCAGCAGTGACGAGGGGTATGGAAACACCATATATTTT. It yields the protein CASSDEGYGNTIYF. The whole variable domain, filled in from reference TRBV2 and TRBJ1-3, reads EPEVTQTPSHQVTQMGQEVILRCVPISNHLYFYWYRQILGQKVEFLVSFYNNEISEKSEIFDDQFSVERPDGSNFTLKIRSTKLEDSAMYFCASSDEGYGNTIYFGEGSWLTVV.

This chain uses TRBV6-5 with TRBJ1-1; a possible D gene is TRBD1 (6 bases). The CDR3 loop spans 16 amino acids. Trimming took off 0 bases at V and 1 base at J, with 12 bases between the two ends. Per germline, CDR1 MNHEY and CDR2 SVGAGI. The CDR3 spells CASSYSNRATNTEAFF. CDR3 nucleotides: TGTGCCAGCAGTTACTCGAACAGGGCAACGAACACTGAAGCTTTCTTT.

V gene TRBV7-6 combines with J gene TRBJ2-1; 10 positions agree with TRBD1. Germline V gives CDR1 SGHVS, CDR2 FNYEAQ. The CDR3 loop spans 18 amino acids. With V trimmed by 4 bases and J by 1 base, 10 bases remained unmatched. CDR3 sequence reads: CASSWRGTGVLSYNEQFF. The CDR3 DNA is TGTGCCAGCAGCTGGAGAGGGACAGGGGTCCTATCCTACAATGAGCAGTTCTTC.

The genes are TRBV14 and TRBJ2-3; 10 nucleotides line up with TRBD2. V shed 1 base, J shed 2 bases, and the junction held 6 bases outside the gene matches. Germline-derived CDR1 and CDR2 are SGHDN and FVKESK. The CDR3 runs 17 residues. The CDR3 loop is CASSQVQRGGYTDTQYF. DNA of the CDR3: TGTGCCAGCAGCCAAGTTCAGCGGGGGGGTTACACAGATACGCAGTATTTT.

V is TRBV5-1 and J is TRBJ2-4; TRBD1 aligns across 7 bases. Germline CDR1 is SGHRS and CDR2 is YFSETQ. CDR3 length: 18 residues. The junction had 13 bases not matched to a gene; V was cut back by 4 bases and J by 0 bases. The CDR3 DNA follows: TGCGCCAGCAGCGTCGGGACAGATCTCTACCTAGCCAAAAACATTCAGTACTTC. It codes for CASSVGTDLYLAKNIQYF.

The CDR3 region has the DNA TGTGCTAGTGGCCCCACGGGCCTGTTTAACTACAATGAGCAGTTCTTC. It yields the protein CASGPTGLFNYNEQFF. The chain joins TRBV12-5 to TRBJ2-1; D is unclear. CDR3 length: 16 residues. Trimming pared 6 bases from V and 3 bases from J, leaving 18 bases between. Germline V gene data show CDR1 as LGHNT and CDR2 as FRNRAP.

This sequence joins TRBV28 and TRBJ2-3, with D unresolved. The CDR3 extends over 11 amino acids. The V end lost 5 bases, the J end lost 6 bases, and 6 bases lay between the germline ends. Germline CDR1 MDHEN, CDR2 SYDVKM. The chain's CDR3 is CASSVVDTQYF. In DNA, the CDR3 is TGTGCCAGCAGTGTAGTGGATACGCAGTATTTT.

CDR3 in amino acids: CASSLAATTGATYEQYF. In DNA form, the CDR3 reads TGTGCCAGCAGCCTGGCAGCTACTACGGGTGCAACCTACGAGCAGTACTTC. The J gene is TRBJ2-7, the V gene TRBV4-2; D gene uncertain. There are 17 residues in the CDR3. V gave up 4 bases and J gave up 2 bases, with 21 bases separating them. The germline CDR1 and CDR2 sequences are LGHNA and YNFKEQ.

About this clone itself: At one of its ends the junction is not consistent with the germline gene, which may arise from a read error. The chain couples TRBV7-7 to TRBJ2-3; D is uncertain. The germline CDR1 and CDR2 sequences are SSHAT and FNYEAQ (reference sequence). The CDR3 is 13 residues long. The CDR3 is CASSFGSGDTQYF. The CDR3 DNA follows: TGTGCTAGCAGCTTCGGTAGTGGGGATACGCAGTATTTT.

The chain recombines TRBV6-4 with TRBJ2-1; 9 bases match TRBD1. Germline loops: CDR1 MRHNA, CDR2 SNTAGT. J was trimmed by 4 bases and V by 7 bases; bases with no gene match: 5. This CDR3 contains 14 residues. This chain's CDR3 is CASKPGTGYNEQFF. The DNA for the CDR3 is TGTGCCAGCAAACCCGGGACAGGGTACAATGAGCAGTTCTTC.

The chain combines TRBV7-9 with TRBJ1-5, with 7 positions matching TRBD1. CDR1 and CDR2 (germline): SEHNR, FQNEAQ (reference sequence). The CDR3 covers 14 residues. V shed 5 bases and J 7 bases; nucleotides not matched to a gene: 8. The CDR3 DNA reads TGTGCCAGCAGCAAAACAGGGGCTGGGCAGCCCCAGCATTTT. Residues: CASSKTGAGQPQHF.

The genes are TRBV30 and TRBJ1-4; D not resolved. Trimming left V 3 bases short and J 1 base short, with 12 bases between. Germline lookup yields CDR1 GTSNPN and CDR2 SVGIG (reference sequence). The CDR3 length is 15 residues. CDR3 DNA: TGTGCCTGGAGGCCGGGCCGGGTAACTAATGAAAAACTGTTTTTT. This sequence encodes CAWRPGRVTNEKLFF.